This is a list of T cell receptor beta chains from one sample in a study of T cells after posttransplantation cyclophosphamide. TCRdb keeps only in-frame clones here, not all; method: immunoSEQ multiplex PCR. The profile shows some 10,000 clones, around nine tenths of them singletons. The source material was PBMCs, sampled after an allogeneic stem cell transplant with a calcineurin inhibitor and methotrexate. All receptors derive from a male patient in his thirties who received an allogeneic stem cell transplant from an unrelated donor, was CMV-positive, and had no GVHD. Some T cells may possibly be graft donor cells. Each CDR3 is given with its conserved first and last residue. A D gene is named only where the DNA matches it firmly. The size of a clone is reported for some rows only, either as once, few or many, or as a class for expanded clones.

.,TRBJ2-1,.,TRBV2,CASSGAPGTGVYNEQFF,TGTGCCAGCAGTGGGGCCCCTGGAACGGGAGTCTACAATGAGCAGTTCTTC
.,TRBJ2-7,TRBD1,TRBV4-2,CASSQLDRGDYEQYF,TGTGCCAGCAGCCAACTGGACAGGGGGGACTACGAGCAGTACTTC
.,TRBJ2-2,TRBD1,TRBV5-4,CASSNDRASTGELFF,TGTGCCAGCAGCAACGACAGGGCAAGTACCGGGGAGCTGTTTTTT
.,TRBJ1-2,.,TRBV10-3,CAISEFQGNYGYTF,TGTGCCATCAGTGAGTTTCAGGGTAACTATGGCTACACCTTC
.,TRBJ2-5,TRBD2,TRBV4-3,CASSQGPGGPETQYF,TGCGCCAGCAGCCAAGGTCCGGGAGGGCCAGAGACCCAGTACTTC
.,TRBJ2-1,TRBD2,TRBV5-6,CASSLGGGLVVNEQFF,TGTGCCAGCAGCTTGGGGGGGGGACTAGTAGTTAATGAGCAGTTCTTC
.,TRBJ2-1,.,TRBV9,CASSVSGSGSYNEQFF,TGTGCCAGCAGCGTATCGGGAAGTGGCTCCTACAATGAGCAGTTCTTC
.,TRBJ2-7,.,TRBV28,CASSPGHFWQQYF,TGTGCCAGCAGTCCAGGACATTTTTGGCAGCAGTACTTC
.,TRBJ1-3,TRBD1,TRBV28,CASSAWTGGHSGNTIYF,TGTGCCAGCAGTGCCTGGACAGGGGGCCACTCTGGAAACACCATATATTTT
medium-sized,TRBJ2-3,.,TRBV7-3,CASSSGIFTDTQYF,TGTGCCAGCAGCTCCGGGATATTCACAGATACGCAGTATTTT
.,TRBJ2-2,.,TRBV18,CASSSWTENTGELFF,TGTGCCAGCTCATCCTGGACAGAGAACACCGGGGAGCTGTTTTTT
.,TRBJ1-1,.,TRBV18,CASSGAKNTEAFF,TGTGCCAGTTCAGGGGCCAAGAACACTGAAGCTTTCTTT
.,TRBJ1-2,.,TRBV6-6,CASTPLGADYGYTF,TGTGCCAGCACCCCACTGGGAGCGGACTATGGCTACACCTTC
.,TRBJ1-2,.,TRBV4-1,CASSQPPGRVEGYTF,TGCGCCAGCAGTCAACCCCCGGGCAGGGTAGAAGGCTACACCTTC
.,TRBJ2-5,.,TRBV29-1,CSVEPETELTQYF,TGCAGCGTCGAACCGGAAACAGAACTGACCCAGTACTTC
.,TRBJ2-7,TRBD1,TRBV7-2,CASSSYRDRPFYEQYF,TGTGCCAGCAGCTCGTACCGGGACAGGCCATTCTACGAGCAGTACTTC
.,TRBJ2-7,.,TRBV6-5,CASTRLNSYEQYF,TGTGCCAGCACCCGACTGAACTCCTACGAGCAGTACTTC
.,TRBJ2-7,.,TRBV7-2,CASSLATRTEEYF,TGTGCCAGCAGCTTAGCGACTCGGACTGAGGAGTACTTC
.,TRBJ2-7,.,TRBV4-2,CASSQEAGSDEQYF,TGTGCCAGCAGCCAAGAGGCCGGGAGTGACGAGCAGTACTTC
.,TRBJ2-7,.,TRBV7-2,CASSPPSGGPYEQYF,TGTGCCAGCAGCCCCCCCTCCGGGGGGCCCTACGAGCAGTACTTC